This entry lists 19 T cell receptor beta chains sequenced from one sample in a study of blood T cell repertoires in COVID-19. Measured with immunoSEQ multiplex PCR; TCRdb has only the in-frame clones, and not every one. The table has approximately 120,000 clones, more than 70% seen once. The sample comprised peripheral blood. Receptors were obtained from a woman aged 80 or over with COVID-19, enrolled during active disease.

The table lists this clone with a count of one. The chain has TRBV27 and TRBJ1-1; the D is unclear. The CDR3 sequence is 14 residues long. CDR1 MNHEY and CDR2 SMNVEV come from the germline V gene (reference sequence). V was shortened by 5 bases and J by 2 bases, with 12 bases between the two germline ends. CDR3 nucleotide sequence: TGTGCCAGCAGTCCCCGCGGTAGAAACACTGAAGCTTTCTTT. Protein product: CASSPRGRNTEAFF.

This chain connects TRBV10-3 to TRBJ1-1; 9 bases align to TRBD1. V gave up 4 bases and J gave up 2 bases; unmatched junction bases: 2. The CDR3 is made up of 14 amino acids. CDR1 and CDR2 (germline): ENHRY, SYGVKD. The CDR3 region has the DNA TGTGCCATCAGTGGGGGACAGGGTAACACTGAAGCTTTCTTT. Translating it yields CAISGGQGNTEAFF.

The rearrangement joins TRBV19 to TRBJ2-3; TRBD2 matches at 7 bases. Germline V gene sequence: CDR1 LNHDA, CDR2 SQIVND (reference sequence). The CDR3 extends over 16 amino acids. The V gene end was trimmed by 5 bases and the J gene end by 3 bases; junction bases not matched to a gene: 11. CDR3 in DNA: TGTGCCAGTAGTGTGACTGCGGGAGTAGGGACAGATACGCAGTATTTT. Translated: CASSVTAGVGTDTQYF.

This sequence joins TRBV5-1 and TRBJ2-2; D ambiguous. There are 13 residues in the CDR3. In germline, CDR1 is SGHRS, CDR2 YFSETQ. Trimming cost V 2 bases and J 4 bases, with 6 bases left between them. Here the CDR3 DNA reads TGCGCCAGCAGCTTTTCGTCCACCGGGGAGCTGTTTTTT. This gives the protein CASSFSSTGELFF.

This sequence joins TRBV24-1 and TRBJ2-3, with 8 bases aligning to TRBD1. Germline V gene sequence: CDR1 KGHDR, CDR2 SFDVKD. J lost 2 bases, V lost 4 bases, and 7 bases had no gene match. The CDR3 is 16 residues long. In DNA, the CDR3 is TGTGCCACCAGTGAGACTACAGGGGGATACACAGATACGCAGTATTTT. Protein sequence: CATSETTGGYTDTQYF.

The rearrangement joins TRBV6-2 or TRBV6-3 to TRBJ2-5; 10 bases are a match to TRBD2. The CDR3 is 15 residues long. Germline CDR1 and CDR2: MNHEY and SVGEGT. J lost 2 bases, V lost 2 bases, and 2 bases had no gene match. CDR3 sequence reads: CASSYQREGQETQYF. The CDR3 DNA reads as TGTGCCAGCAGTTACCAGCGGGAGGGGCAAGAGACCCAGTACTTC.

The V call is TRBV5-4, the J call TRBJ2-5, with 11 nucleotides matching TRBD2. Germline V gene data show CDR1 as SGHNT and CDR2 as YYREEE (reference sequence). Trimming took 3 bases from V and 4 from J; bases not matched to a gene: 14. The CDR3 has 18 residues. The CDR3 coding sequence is TGTGCCAGCAGCTCACCTAGTAGCGGGAGGGCCGATCGAGAGACCCAGTACTTC. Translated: CASSSPSSGRADRETQYF.

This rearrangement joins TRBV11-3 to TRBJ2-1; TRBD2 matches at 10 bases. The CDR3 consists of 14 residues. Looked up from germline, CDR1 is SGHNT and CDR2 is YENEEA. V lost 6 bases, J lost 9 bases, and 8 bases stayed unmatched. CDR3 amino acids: CASSIAGGQSEQFF. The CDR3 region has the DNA TGTGCCAGCAGTATAGCGGGAGGCCAGAGTGAGCAGTTCTTC.

This CDR3 is CASSPQGANTQYF. The CDR3 DNA follows: TGTGCCAGCAGTCCGCAGGGGGCAAATACGCAGTATTTT. The V gene is TRBV7-7, the J gene TRBJ2-3; 8 bases line up with TRBD1. V dropped 6 bases and J dropped 7; count of bases not matched to a gene: 6. CDR1 SSHAT and CDR2 FNYEAQ come from the germline V gene (reference sequence). This CDR3 is 13 amino acids long.

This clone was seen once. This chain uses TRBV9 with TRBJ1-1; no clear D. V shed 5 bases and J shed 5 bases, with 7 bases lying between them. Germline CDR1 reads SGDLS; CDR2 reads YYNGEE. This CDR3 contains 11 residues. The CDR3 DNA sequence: TGTGCCAGCAGGAGGGTTACTGAAGCTTTCTTT. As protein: CASRRVTEAFF.

This CDR3 reads CASSYSDRASEQYF. In DNA, the CDR3 is TGTGCCAGCAGTTACTCCGACAGGGCGTCCGAGCAGTACTTC. The V gene is TRBV6-2 or TRBV6-3, the J gene TRBJ2-7, with 7 nucleotides matching TRBD1. CDR1 is MNHEY and CDR2 is SVGEGT in the germline V gene. The CDR3 is 14 amino acids. J lost 6 bases, V lost 0 bases, and 5 bases had no gene match.

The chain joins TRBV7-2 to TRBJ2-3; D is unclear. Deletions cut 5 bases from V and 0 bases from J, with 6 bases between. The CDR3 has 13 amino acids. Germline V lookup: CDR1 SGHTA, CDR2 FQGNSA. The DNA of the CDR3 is TGTGCCAGCAGCGCCCAGAGCACAGATACGCAGTATTTT. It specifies CASSAQSTDTQYF.

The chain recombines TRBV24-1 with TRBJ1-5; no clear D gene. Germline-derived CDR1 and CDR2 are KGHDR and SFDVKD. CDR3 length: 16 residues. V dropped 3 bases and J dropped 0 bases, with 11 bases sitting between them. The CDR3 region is CATSDASPYSNQPQHF. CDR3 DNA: TGTGCCACCAGTGATGCCTCCCCCTATAGCAATCAGCCCCAGCATTTT.

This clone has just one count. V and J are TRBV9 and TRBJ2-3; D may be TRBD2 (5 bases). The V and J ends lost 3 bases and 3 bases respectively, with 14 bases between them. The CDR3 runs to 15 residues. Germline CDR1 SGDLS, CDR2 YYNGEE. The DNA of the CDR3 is TGTGCCAGCAGCGCTCGGGTCGGGGTAACAGATACGCAGTATTTT. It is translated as CASSARVGVTDTQYF.

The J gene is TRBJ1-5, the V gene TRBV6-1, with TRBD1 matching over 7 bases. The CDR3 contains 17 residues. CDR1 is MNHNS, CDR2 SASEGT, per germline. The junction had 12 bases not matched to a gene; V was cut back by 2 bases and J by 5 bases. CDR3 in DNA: TGTGCCAGCAGTGAAACGGCCGGACAGGCTCGTTATCAGCCCCAGCATTTT. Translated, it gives CASSETAGQARYQPQHF.

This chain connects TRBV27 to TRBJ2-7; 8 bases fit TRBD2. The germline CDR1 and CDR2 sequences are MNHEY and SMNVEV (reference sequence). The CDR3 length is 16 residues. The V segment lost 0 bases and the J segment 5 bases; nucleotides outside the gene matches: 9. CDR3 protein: CASSLSPEVAGHEQYF. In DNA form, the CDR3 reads TGTGCCAGCAGTTTATCCCCCGAGGTAGCGGGACACGAGCAGTACTTC.

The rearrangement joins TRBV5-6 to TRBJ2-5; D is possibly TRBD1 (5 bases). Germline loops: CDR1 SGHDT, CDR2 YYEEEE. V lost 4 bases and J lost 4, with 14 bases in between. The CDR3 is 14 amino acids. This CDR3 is CASSPQGGGETQYF. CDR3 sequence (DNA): TGTGCCAGCAGCCCGCAGGGCGGTGGAGAGACCCAGTACTTC.

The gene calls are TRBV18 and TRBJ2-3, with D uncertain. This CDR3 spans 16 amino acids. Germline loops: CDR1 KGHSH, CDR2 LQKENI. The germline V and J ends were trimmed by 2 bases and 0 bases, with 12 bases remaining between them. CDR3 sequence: CASSPAAMPSTDTQYF. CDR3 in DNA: TGTGCCAGCTCACCAGCGGCTATGCCTAGCACAGATACGCAGTATTTT.

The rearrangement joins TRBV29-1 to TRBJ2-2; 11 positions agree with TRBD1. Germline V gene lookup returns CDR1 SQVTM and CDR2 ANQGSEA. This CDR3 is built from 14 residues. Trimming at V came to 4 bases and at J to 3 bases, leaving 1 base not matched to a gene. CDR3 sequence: CSVGTGGYTGELFF. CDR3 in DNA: TGCAGCGTTGGGACAGGGGGCTACACCGGGGAGCTGTTTTTT.